A selection of T cell receptor beta chains follows, all from one sample in a study of blood T cells in healthy people across ages. MiXCR was run by TCRdb on the 5' RACE reads, yielding one entry per CDR3 protein. The sample lists fewer than 2 million distinct CDR3 sequences; 39% were seen once. Sequenced sample: blood. The receptors shown here come from a human donor in good health. The CDR3 runs from the conserved cysteine through the conserved F or W. The D gene is left open where the match is weak. Expanded clones are given a class, and other clones once, few, many or no size at all.

v_gene	d_gene	abundance	j_gene	CDR3aa	CDR3nt
TRBV20-1	TRBD2	once	TRBJ2-1	CSAIRGGLNEQFF	TGCAGTGCTATACGGGGGGGCCTGAATGAGCAGTTCTTC
TRBV7-9	.	.	TRBJ1-2	CASTPRLGGYTF	TGTGCCAGCACCCCCAGGCTGGGCGGCTACACCTTC
TRBV6-5	TRBD1	few	TRBJ1-2	CASSLTGGQLYGYTF	TGTGCCAGCAGTCTTACAGGGGGCCAACTATATGGCTACACCTTC
TRBV6-2/TRBV6-3	TRBD1	.	TRBJ2-7	CASSNRDRRYEQYF	TGTGCCAGCAGCAACCGGGACAGGCGCTACGAGCAGTACTTC
TRBV7-9	.	few	TRBJ2-3	CASSLAFRGMSTDTQYF	TGTGCCAGCAGCTTAGCGTTTCGGGGCATGAGCACAGATACGCAGTATTTT
TRBV11-2	.	few	TRBJ2-1	CASRPGRNYNEQFF	TGTGCCAGCAGGCCGGGACGGAACTACAATGAGCAGTTCTTC
TRBV4-2	.	.	TRBJ1-4	CASSQVGLANEKLFF	TGTGCCAGCAGCCAAGTGGGCCTGGCAAATGAAAAACTGTTTTTT
TRBV12-3/TRBV12-4	.	once	TRBJ2-1	CASSPPFRPNEQFF	TGTGCCAGCAGCCCCCCGTTCAGGCCCAATGAGCAGTTCTTC
TRBV6-1	.	.	TRBJ1-4	CASSERSGFEKLFF	TGTGCCAGCAGTGAACGATCGGGATTTGAAAAACTGTTTTTT
TRBV28	TRBD1	.	TRBJ1-2	CASSFETGGHGYTF	TGTGCCAGCAGTTTTGAGACAGGGGGCCATGGCTACACCTTC
TRBV20-1	.	few	TRBJ1-2	CSALRRGAGLEGYTF	TGCAGTGCCTTGAGGCGGGGCGCGGGTTTAGAGGGCTACACCTTC
TRBV20-1	.	many	TRBJ1-5	CSARTGGRDQPQHF	TGCAGTGCTAGAACGGGTGGCAGAGATCAGCCCCAGCATTTT
TRBV7-9	TRBD1	.	TRBJ2-6	CASSLATGTGHSGANVLTF	TGTGCCAGCAGCTTAGCGACCGGGACAGGGCACTCTGGGGCCAACGTCCTGACTTTC
TRBV6-6	.	few	TRBJ2-7	CASTEDRLNSYEQYF	TGTGCCAGCACCGAGGACAGACTGAACTCCTACGAGCAGTACTTC
TRBV12-3/TRBV12-4	TRBD2	few	TRBJ2-5	CASSRTSEGEQYF	TGTGCCAGCAGTCGGACTAGTGAGGGTGAGCAGTACTTC
TRBV9	TRBD2	few	TRBJ2-5	CASSSSRGGETQYF	TGTGCCAGCAGCTCCTCCCGGGGGGGAGAGACCCAGTACTTC
TRBV15	.	.	TRBJ2-3	CASSRDEGVAQYF	TGTGCCTCCAGCAGAGATGAGGGGGTTGCGCAGTATTTT
TRBV11-1	.	.	TRBJ2-7	CASGGSGGYEQYF	TGTGCCAGCGGAGGGTCAGGGGGCTACGAGCAGTACTTC
TRBV4-2	.	.	TRBJ1-2	CASSQDGYLSTF	TGTGCCAGCAGCCAAGATGGCTATTTAAGCACCTTC
TRBV7-8	.	few	TRBJ2-7	CASSLWDSPNYEQYF	TGTGCCAGCAGCTTATGGGACTCCCCCAACTACGAGCAGTACTTC
TRBV12-3/TRBV12-4	TRBD1	.	TRBJ1-1	CASLRPRDRGFLWTEAFF	TGTGCCAGCCTTCGCCCTCGGGACAGGGGCTTCTTATGGACTGAAGCTTTCTTT
TRBV29-1	TRBD1	once	TRBJ1-1	CSVGGAGGYAEAFF	TGCAGCGTTGGTGGGGCAGGGGGCTACGCTGAAGCTTTCTTT
TRBV7-3	.	few	TRBJ2-5	CASSLMGVGGTQYF	TGTGCCAGCAGCTTAATGGGAGTAGGGGGGACCCAGTACTTC
TRBV27	.	few	TRBJ2-7	CASSLSSYYEQYF	TGTGCCAGCAGTTTATCTTCTTACTACGAGCAGTACTTC
TRBV28	.	.	TRBJ1-2	CASSLPDSPLGYGYTF	TGTGCCAGCAGTTTACCCGACAGTCCCCTTGGCTATGGCTACACCTTC
TRBV6-1	.	few	TRBJ1-1	CASSRGGQNTEAFF	TGTGCCAGCAGTCGGGGGGGACAGAACACTGAAGCTTTCTTT
TRBV10-3	.	many	TRBJ2-4	CAISEGLFGQYF	TGTGCCATCAGTGAAGGCCTCTTTGGGCAGTACTTC
TRBV10-3	TRBD2	many	TRBJ2-5	CAIKPRGLASPQYF	TGTGCCATCAAACCAAGGGGACTAGCGAGCCCCCAGTACTTC
TRBV7-9	TRBD2	.	TRBJ2-5	CASSPPGLAFEQYF	TGTGCCAGCAGCCCCCCGGGACTAGCTTTTGAGCAGTACTTC
TRBV6-2/TRBV6-3	TRBD1	.	TRBJ2-5	CASRTGTGAPQETQYF	TGTGCCAGCAGAACCGGGACAGGGGCACCCCAAGAGACCCAGTACTTC
TRBV15	.	.	TRBJ1-2	CATSRDRARERGYTF	TGTGCCACCAGCAGAGATCGGGCCAGGGAGAGGGGCTACACCTTC
TRBV5-5	.	.	TRBJ2-2	CANSLATANTGELFF	TGTGCCAACAGCTTGGCCACCGCGAACACCGGGGAGCTGTTTTTT
TRBV2	.	.	TRBJ2-1	CASSQGYYNEQFF	TGTGCCAGCAGTCAGGGCTACTACAATGAGCAGTTCTTC
TRBV29-1	.	many	TRBJ2-5	CSVAELGGETQYF	TGCAGCGTTGCGGAGCTAGGGGGGGAGACCCAGTACTTC
TRBV5-5	.	.	TRBJ2-7	CASSLGRLVGGEQYF	TGTGCCAGCAGCTTGGGGAGGCTAGTCGGGGGCGAGCAGTACTTC
TRBV5-1	.	.	TRBJ2-7	CASSLGQGNLGYNEQYF	TGCGCCAGCAGCTTGGGGCAGGGGAACTTAGGGTACAATGAGCAGTACTTC
TRBV20-1	.	few	TRBJ2-1	CSASRTLWTANNEQFF	TGCAGTGCTAGCCGTACACTTTGGACGGCAAATAATGAGCAGTTCTTC
TRBV24-1	.	few	TRBJ2-3	CATSLMGGTDTQYF	TGTGCCACCAGTTTAATGGGGGGCACAGATACGCAGTATTTT
TRBV5-5	.	.	TRBJ2-4	CASSLGGHEVNIQYF	TGTGCCAGCAGCTTGGGAGGCCATGAGGTGAACATTCAGTACTTC
TRBV7-2	.	few	TRBJ1-5	CASSLVNGDQPQHF	TGTGCCAGCAGCTTAGTTAACGGGGATCAGCCCCAGCATTTT
TRBV7-2	.	many	TRBJ2-1	CASSLGGEQFF	TGTGCCAGCAGCTTAGGGGGTGAGCAGTTCTTC
TRBV28	TRBD1	.	TRBJ2-1	CASSLLVDRDYNEQFF	TGTGCCAGCAGTTTATTGGTGGACAGGGACTACAATGAGCAGTTCTTC
TRBV7-2	.	.	TRBJ1-2	CASSLPIDGGYTF	TGTGCCAGCAGCCTACCCATAGACGGTGGCTACACCTTC
TRBV10-3	.	.	TRBJ2-5	CAISERADDQETQYF	TGTGCCATCAGTGAAAGGGCGGACGACCAAGAGACCCAGTACTTC
TRBV7-9	.	few	TRBJ2-5	CASSFLRDLQETQYF	TGTGCCAGCAGCTTTTTGCGGGATTTGCAAGAGACCCAGTACTTC
TRBV29-1	TRBD2	.	TRBJ2-7	CSVGQRGGGGQYF	TGCAGCGTGGGCCAGCGGGGGGGAGGTGGGCAGTACTTC
TRBV12-3/TRBV12-4	TRBD1	.	TRBJ2-7	CASSKDREIYEQYF	TGTGCCAGCAGTAAGGACAGGGAGATCTACGAGCAGTACTTC
TRBV6-5	.	.	TRBJ2-5	CASSYSKGFGEQYF	TGTGCCAGCAGTTACTCGAAGGGATTCGGAGAGCAGTACTTC
TRBV28	TRBD1	.	TRBJ2-5	CASSIPGQSPPRQETQYF	TGTGCCAGCAGTATCCCGGGACAGAGCCCACCACGGCAAGAGACCCAGTACTTC
TRBV9	TRBD1	few	TRBJ2-3	CASSEQGALDTQYF	TGTGCCAGCAGCGAACAGGGGGCGCTGGATACGCAGTATTTT
TRBV7-3	TRBD2	.	TRBJ2-5	CASSLRSSGGTQYF	TGTGCCAGCAGCTTAAGGTCTAGCGGGGGGACCCAGTACTTC
TRBV4-2	.	.	TRBJ1-2	CASSQARRGVANYGYTF	TGTGCCAGCAGCCAAGCCAGGCGGGGGGTAGCTAACTATGGCTACACCTTC
TRBV7-2	TRBD2	few	TRBJ2-1	CASSLVGGRGGSNEQFF	TGTGCCAGCAGCTTAGTAGGCGGGCGGGGGGGTTCAAATGAGCAGTTCTTC
TRBV4-3	.	.	TRBJ2-5	CASSQTAGQQETQYF	TGCGCCAGCAGCCAAACCGCTGGACAGCAAGAGACCCAGTACTTC
TRBV6-1	.	few	TRBJ2-3	CASSETVLNTQYF	TGTGCCAGCAGTGAAACAGTCTTAAATACGCAGTATTTT